The entry below gives a single T cell receptor (beta chain) sequence along with its context. Its antigen is unidentified. The sample belongs to a study of shared clonotypes between healthy human individuals. The wider study: Each donor's CD8 memory used one plate, CD8 naive two, each CD4 subset three. Study-wide findings and caveats: The sharing of about 5.3% of naive CD4 clonotypes was seen across a handful of donors. Clonotype sharing across donors was expected to vary with sequencing depth.

The assay was immunoSEQ multiplex PCR, and TCRdb's table has in-frame clones only and misses some. The sample lists about 2.3 million clones, about nine tenths occurring once. The CDR3 runs 16 residues. Deletions cut 5 bases from V and 0 bases from J, with 17 bases between. Germline V lookup: CDR1 SEHNR, CDR2 FQNEAQ (reference sequence). The sample taken for sequencing was naive CD4+ T cells from PBMCs. Documented subset: CD45RA+ positively selected. This sequence originates from a man younger than 35 in good health. Some clones in this sample may be carry-over from other donors' samples. V gene TRBV7-9 combines with J gene TRBJ2-7; D gene uncertain. The CDR3 protein is CASSQTTAPDSYEQYF. The CDR3 DNA reads as TGTGCCAGCAGCCAGACAACCGCCCCTGACTCCTACGAGCAGTACTTC.